Following are 13 T cell receptor beta chains from one sample sequenced in a study of shared T cell receptors in the human thymus. Measured with immunoSEQ multiplex PCR; TCRdb has only the in-frame clones, and not every one. The sample records roughly 700,000 clones, roughly 90% being singletons. This same sample was also part of a study on human thymus T cells.

The sequenced sample consisted of thymocytes. The source of these receptors is a boy under two years old with a congenital heart defect.

The CDR3 is CAWIRATRRNEQYF. CDR3 coding DNA: TGTGCCTGGATTAGAGCAACTAGACGGAACGAGCAGTACTTC. This sequence joins TRBV30 and TRBJ2-7; D is possibly TRBD2 (5 bases). Deletions cut 4 bases from V and 5 bases from J, with 18 bases between. CDR3 size: 14 residues. Germline CDR1 reads GTSNPN; CDR2 reads SVGIG (reference sequence).

This chain joins TRBV11-2 and TRBJ2-7; 8 positions match TRBD2. The V segment lost 2 bases and the J segment 7 bases; nucleotides outside the gene matches: 19. Per the germline V gene, CDR1 is SGHAT and CDR2 is FQNNGV. The CDR3 contains 18 residues. The CDR3 DNA follows: TGTGCCAGCAGCTTACTACACCGGCCCGGACTAGCCATTTGGGAGCAGTACTTC. Its translation: CASSLLHRPGLAIWEQYF.

The rearrangement joins TRBV18 to TRBJ2-7; 9 bases are a match to TRBD1. CDR3 size: 13 residues. In germline, CDR1 is KGHSH, CDR2 LQKENI. V lost 3 bases and J lost 5; bases outside the gene matches: 2. The DNA of the CDR3 is TGTGCCAGCTCACCGGGACAGGGCCACGAGCAGTACTTC. Its protein product is CASSPGQGHEQYF. Filled out from reference TRBV18 and TRBJ2-7, the complete variable domain reads NAGVMQNPRHLVRRRGQEARLRCSPMKGHSHVYWYRQLPEEGLKFMVYLQKENIIDESGMPKERFSAEFPKEGPSILRIQQVVRGDSAAYFCASSPGQGHEQYFGPGTRLTVT.

A note on this clone: Other DNA sequences in this specimen translate into the identical CDR3. This sequence joins TRBV5-4 and TRBJ2-3; 11 nucleotides match TRBD2. Per germline, CDR1 SGHNT and CDR2 YYREEE (reference sequence). Trimming removed 4 bases from V and 0 bases from J; junction bases left unmatched: 4. The CDR3 contains 16 residues. CDR3 coding DNA: TGTGCCAGCAGCCCTAGGACTAGCGGGAGCACAGATACGCAGTATTTT. It is translated as CASSPRTSGSTDTQYF.

The V and J genes are TRBV23-1 and TRBJ2-5; D is possibly TRBD1 (5 bases). The J call may not be correct, given that the DNA end is closer to TRBJ2-7. TRBV23-1 is annotated as an ORF whose role is uncertain. The CDR3 is 15 residues long. The CDR3: CASSQLGQGCHEQYF. In nucleotides, the CDR3 is TGCGCCAGCAGTCAATTGGGGCAGGGTTGCCACGAGCAGTACTTC.

V is TRBV5-6 and J is TRBJ2-7; D gene unclear. Germline CDR1 SGHDT, CDR2 YYEEEE. Trimming stripped 6 bases from V and 0 bases from J, with 7 bases between. The CDR3 covers 12 residues. The CDR3 loop is CASTHSSYEQYF. The CDR3 nucleotides are TGTGCCAGCACGCACAGCTCCTACGAGCAGTACTTC.

This clone has only one observation. The gene calls are TRBV18 and TRBJ2-1; D is unclear. The CDR3 is 12 residues long. Trimming shortened V by 0 bases and J by 7 bases, and 4 bases separated the two germline ends. Germline V gene sequence: CDR1 KGHSH, CDR2 LQKENI. The CDR3 coding sequence is TGTGCCAGCTCACCACCGCGGAATGAGCAGTTCTTC. It is translated as CASSPPRNEQFF.

The chain has TRBV18 and TRBJ2-6; TRBD1 agrees at 8 bases. Germline loops: CDR1 KGHSH, CDR2 LQKENI. The CDR3 is 17 residues long. Losses at the gene ends were 3 bases for V and 1 base for J; bases not matched to a gene: 5. The CDR3 spells CASSPGQGTSGANVLTF. CDR3 in DNA: TGTGCCAGCTCACCCGGACAGGGAACATCTGGGGCCAACGTCCTGACTTTC.

V gene TRBV27 combines with J gene TRBJ2-3; TRBD1 matches at 9 bases. J was trimmed by 3 bases and V by 6 bases; bases with no gene match: 10. This CDR3 has 16 amino acids. Germline values: CDR1 MNHEY, CDR2 SMNVEV (reference sequence). Written as DNA, the CDR3 is TGTGCCAGCAGCTCCCGGACAGGGGAGAGGACAGATACGCAGTATTTT. This codes for CASSSRTGERTDTQYF.

This clone was seen more than once but under ten times. The CDR3, as DNA: TGTGCCAGTAGTGGTTTTGGGGGGGACACTGAAGCTTTCTTT. The encoded protein is CASSGFGGDTEAFF. This sequence joins TRBV19 and TRBJ1-1, with D maybe TRBD1 (5 bases). The length of the CDR3 is 14 residues. Trimming shortened V by 5 bases and J by 3 bases, and 13 bases separated the two germline ends. Germline loops: CDR1 LNHDA, CDR2 SQIVND (reference sequence). Drawing the rest from reference TRBV19 and TRBJ1-1, the complete variable domain is DGGITQSPKYLFRKEGQNVTLSCEQNLNHDAMYWYRQDPGQGLRLIYYSQIVNDFQKGDIAEGYSVSREKKESFPLTVTSAQKNPTAFYLCASSGFGGDTEAFFGQGTRLTVV.

The chain has TRBV30 and TRBJ1-2; 9 bases align to TRBD1. The CDR3 runs to 15 residues. Germline assignment: CDR1 GTSNPN and CDR2 SVGIG (reference sequence). Germline trimming cut 1 base from V and 7 bases from J; bases unmatched to any gene: 10. DNA of the CDR3: TGTGCCTGGAGTGAACAAACCCGACAGGGGGGTGGCTACACCTTC. It is translated as CAWSEQTRQGGGYTF.

This clone occurred a few times. The CDR3: CASSWSTGQRTTEAFF. CDR3 coding DNA: TGCGCCAGCAGTTGGTCGACAGGGCAAAGGACCACTGAAGCTTTCTTT. The V call is TRBV5-1, the J call TRBJ1-1; 7 nucleotides match TRBD1. V shed 5 bases, J shed 4 bases, and the junction held 14 bases outside the gene matches. The CDR3 totals 16 residues. Germline CDR1 and CDR2: SGHRS and YFSETQ.

This clone was observed once. This chain uses TRBV7-2 with TRBJ1-1, with D perhaps matching TRBD1 (6 bases). The CDR3 consists of 15 residues. V was pared by 1 base and J by 5 bases, with 14 bases between. The germline V gene encodes CDR1 SGHTA and CDR2 FQGNSA. CDR3 DNA sequence: TGTGCCAGCAGCTTAGGGCAGGGGTGGGAGACTGAAGCTTTCTTT. It yields the protein CASSLGQGWETEAFF.